These 7 T cell receptor beta chains were all obtained from the same sample, sequenced in a study of T cells in Graves' hyperthyroidism and ophthalmopathy. The CDR3 regions of TCR beta were amplified from RNA transcripts. A set of HTBI primers served as the primers for a first-round RT-PCR of the TCR CDR3. TCRdb re-called the multiplex PCR reads with MiXCR, one entry per CDR3 protein. The sample lists roughly 500,000 distinct CDR3 sequences, more than 45% occurring once. The sequenced sample consisted of peripheral blood or thyroid tissue (not recorded which). These receptor sequences come from an adult woman with Graves' disease, either hyperthyroidism or ophthalmopathy (not recorded which).

V is TRBV29-1 and J is TRBJ1-2; D perhaps matches TRBD1 (5 bases). Looked up from germline, CDR1 is SQVTM and CDR2 is ANQGSEA. The V gene lost 6 bases and the J gene lost 3 bases, with 17 bases spanning the gap. The CDR3 spans 14 residues. The CDR3 bases are TGCAGCGTAGACACAGGAGGATATGACTATGGCTACACCTTC. Protein sequence: CSVDTGGYDYGYTF.

The gene calls are TRBV9 and TRBJ1-2, with TRBD1 as a possible D gene (5 bases). The length of the CDR3 is 11 residues. Germline lookup yields CDR1 SGDLS and CDR2 YYNGEE. Trimming left V 0 bases short and J 13 bases short, with 10 bases between. Here the CDR3 DNA reads TGTGCCAGCAGCGTAGGGGGGAGCGTCACCTTC. It specifies CASSVGGSVTF.

V and J are TRBV7-3 and TRBJ1-2; D gene ambiguous. The CDR3 covers 13 residues. Germline V lookup: CDR1 SGHTA, CDR2 FQGTGA. V lost 5 bases to trimming and J lost 8 bases, with 15 bases between them. The CDR3 DNA is TGTGCCAGCAGCCTGAAACGTGGACTAGGCTACACCTTC. It translates to CASSLKRGLGYTF.

This clonotype was seen many times. The J gene is TRBJ1-6, the V gene TRBV20-1; 8 bases are shared with TRBD1. This CDR3 has 16 amino acids. The V gene end was trimmed by 1 base and the J gene end by 0 bases; junction bases not matched to a gene: 2. Germline V gene sequence: CDR1 DFQATT, CDR2 SNEGSKA (reference sequence). CDR3 protein: CSARGQGSSYNSPLHF. As DNA, the CDR3 is TGCAGTGCTAGAGGACAGGGGAGCTCCTATAATTCACCCCTCCACTTT.

This clonotype turned up a few times. The chain uses TRBV15 and TRBJ1-2; the D gene is possibly TRBD1 (5 bases). Germline CDR1 reads LNHNV; CDR2 reads YYDKDF (reference sequence). The ends were cut back, 0 bases at V and 4 bases at J, with 9 bases in the middle. This CDR3 contains 14 residues. The CDR3 reads CATSRDRGSYGYTF. The DNA for the CDR3 is TGTGCCACCAGCAGAGATAGGGGTAGCTATGGCTACACCTTC.

Comments on this clonotype: Given the absence of the conserved phenylalanine or tryptophan at the CDR3 end, a read error is likely. V is TRBV7-2 and J is TRBJ2-5; D tentatively fits TRBD1 or TRBD2 (5 bases each). CDR3 length equals 14 residues. Germline lookup yields CDR1 SGHTA and CDR2 FQGNSA. V dropped 3 bases and J dropped 5 bases, with 13 bases sitting between them. The CDR3, as DNA: TGTGCCAGCAGCTTTGGGGGATTCGGCGAGACCCAGTACCTC. Translated: CASSFGGFGETQYL.

This clonotype was counted ten times or more. CDR3 sequence: CASSDPRGYTF. The CDR3 nucleotides are TGTGCCAGCAGCGACCCCCGTGGCTACACCTTC. The rearrangement links TRBV9 to TRBJ1-2, with D uncertain. Germline V gene lookup returns CDR1 SGDLS and CDR2 YYNGEE. The CDR3 runs to 11 residues. The germline V and J ends were trimmed by 3 bases and 7 bases, with 7 bases remaining between them.